These 25 T cell receptor beta chains originate from one sample sequenced in a study of T cells in Graves' hyperthyroidism and ophthalmopathy. Researchers took RNA transcripts and amplified the TCR beta CDR3 regions from them. HTBI primers were employed in a first-round RT-PCR of the TCR CDR3. One entry per CDR3 protein, called by TCRdb with MiXCR from the multiplex PCR reads. The sample holds 550,000 to 700,000 distinct CDR3 sequences, about 15% seen once. Sequences were obtained from blood. These receptors were obtained from a woman in her thirties or forties with Graves' ophthalmopathy.

This clonotype has at least ten counts. V and J are TRBV9 and TRBJ1-2; D remains ambiguous. Germline values: CDR1 SGDLS, CDR2 YYNGEE. The CDR3 loop spans 12 amino acids. V lost 3 bases, J lost 8 bases, and 11 bases lay in between. The CDR3 region is CASSADLGGYTF. CDR3 DNA sequence: TGTGCCAGCAGCGCCGACCTGGGAGGCTACACCTTC.

There are many counts of this clonotype. A read error may account for a junction end that differs from germline. The CDR3 protein is CASSLGSSGNTIYF. CDR3 bases: TGTGCCAGCAGCCTGGGGAGCTCTGGAAACACCATATATTTT. The chain couples TRBV5-1 to TRBJ1-3; no firm D call. Per the germline V gene, CDR1 is SGHRS and CDR2 is YFSETQ. The CDR3 runs to 14 residues.

This clonotype was seen ten or more times. The genes are TRBV7-6 and TRBJ1-2, with 7 bases aligning to TRBD1. The J segment lost 8 bases and the V segment lost 2 bases, leaving 11 bases of the junction unmatched. The CDR3 has 15 residues. Germline-derived CDR1 and CDR2 are SGHVS and FNYEAQ. In nucleotides, the CDR3 is TGTGCCAGCAGCTTAAGACAGGGATTCTCCGGGGGCTACACCTTC. Its translation is CASSLRQGFSGGYTF.

This clonotype was seen many times. The V call is TRBV7-2, the J call TRBJ1-1; D is undetermined. Trimming took off 7 bases at V and 5 bases at J, with 17 bases between the two ends. CDR3 length: 14 residues. Germline V lookup: CDR1 SGHTA, CDR2 FQGNSA. For the CDR3, the DNA is TGTGCCAGCACCCCTCTGGGCGGGCGAACTGAAGCTTTCTTT. Amino acids: CASTPLGGRTEAFF.

Many counts were recorded for this clonotype. The CDR3 loop reads CASSLEGRSSYEQYF. CDR3 in DNA: TGTGCCAGCAGTTTAGAGGGACGGAGCTCCTACGAGCAGTACTTC. The J gene is TRBJ2-7, the V gene TRBV27; either TRBD1 or TRBD2 may supply D (5 bases each). This CDR3 region has 15 residues. Germline assignment: CDR1 MNHEY and CDR2 SMNVEV (reference sequence). Between the trimmed V and J ends, which lost 2 bases and 0 bases, there was a span of 11 bases.

This clonotype was recorded many times. The chain links TRBV12-5 to TRBJ1-2; TRBD1 agrees at 8 bases. The germline CDR1 and CDR2 sequences are LGHNT and FRNRAP. The CDR3 has 14 residues. V was pared by 3 bases and J by 8 bases, with 8 bases of the junction left unmatched. Written as DNA, the CDR3 is TGTGCTAGTGGTTTCCAGGGGGCGACTATCGGCTACACCTTC. Amino acids: CASGFQGATIGYTF.

In this sample, this clonotype turned up many times. The chain has TRBV27 and TRBJ2-7, with D perhaps TRBD1 (6 bases). V was shortened by 7 bases and J by 3 bases, with 13 bases between the two germline ends. CDR1 is MNHEY, CDR2 SMNVEV, per germline (reference sequence). The CDR3 is 13 residues long. The CDR3 DNA reads as TGTGCCAGCAAGAGAGGGGGTATCTACGAGCAGTACTTC. This codes for CASKRGGIYEQYF.

Many counts were recorded for this clonotype. V and J are TRBV4-2 and TRBJ2-7; 8 nucleotides match TRBD2. The CDR3 covers 14 residues. Per the germline V gene, CDR1 is LGHNA and CDR2 is YNFKEQ. V lost 4 bases, J lost 3 bases, and 5 bases stayed unmatched. CDR3 in amino acids: CASSPRSGSYEQYF. In DNA, the CDR3 is TGTGCCAGCAGCCCGAGGAGCGGGAGCTACGAGCAGTACTTC.

This clonotype was counted ten times or more. The V call is TRBV6-2 or TRBV6-3, the J call TRBJ2-5; D is unresolved. The CDR3 has 15 residues. V gave up 7 bases and J gave up 3 bases, with 18 bases separating them. Germline V lookup: CDR1 MNHEY, CDR2 SVGEGT. Here the CDR3 reads CASTPLRGAEETQYF. The CDR3 DNA is TGTGCCAGCACCCCCCTGCGAGGAGCCGAAGAGACCCAGTACTTC.

This clonotype was picked up many times. The rearrangement links TRBV6-1 to TRBJ2-7, with D perhaps matching TRBD2 (6 bases). The CDR3 consists of 14 residues. The germline gives CDR1 MNHNS, CDR2 SASEGT. V was trimmed by 6 bases and J by 0 bases, leaving 12 bases between them. CDR3 nucleotides: TGTGCCAGCAGACCGGGGGACCTCTCCTACGAGCAGTACTTC. Translated, it gives CASRPGDLSYEQYF.

In nucleotides, the CDR3 is TGCAGCGTTGATTATTCGGCAGGGTCCCCCTACGAGCAGTACTTC. Protein product: CSVDYSAGSPYEQYF. The chain recombines TRBV29-1 with TRBJ2-7, with D possibly matching TRBD1 (5 bases). The V and J ends lost 3 bases and 2 bases respectively, with 17 bases between them. The length of the CDR3 is 15 residues. Germline CDR1 reads SQVTM; CDR2 reads ANQGSEA.

This clonotype was counted ten times or more. The gene calls are TRBV28 and TRBJ2-7; D unresolved. Trimming shortened V by 3 bases and J by 5 bases, and 11 bases separated the two germline ends. The germline gives CDR1 MDHEN, CDR2 SYDVKM. The CDR3 runs to 13 residues. The CDR3 sequence is CASSLVSLDEQYF. DNA for the CDR3: TGTGCCAGCAGTTTGGTGAGTTTGGACGAGCAGTACTTC.

This clonotype was seen repeatedly, ten times or more. The chain combines TRBV12-3 or TRBV12-4 with TRBJ2-4, with 7 bases lining up with TRBD2. The CDR3 has 13 residues. V dropped 3 bases and J dropped 8; count of bases not matched to a gene: 4. The CDR3 protein is CASSFKGRDIQYF. The CDR3 region has the DNA TGTGCCAGCAGTTTTAAGGGGAGGGACATTCAGTACTTC.

This chain joins TRBV6-2 or TRBV6-3 and TRBJ1-6, with D possibly TRBD1 on 5 matching bases. Trimming took off 7 bases at V and 4 bases at J, with 14 bases between the two ends. Germline CDR1 MNHEY, CDR2 SVGEGT. This CDR3 comprises 15 residues. The CDR3, as DNA: TGTGCCAGCATCCCGGGACTGGAATATAATTCACCCCTCCACTTT. It codes for CASIPGLEYNSPLHF.

This clonotype has a count of ten or more. CDR3 in DNA: TGCAGTGCTAGAATAGGGGTTGCCTATGGCTACACCTTC. This sequence encodes CSARIGVAYGYTF. The chain uses TRBV20-1 and TRBJ1-2; perhaps TRBD1 as D (5 bases). The CDR3 sequence is 13 residues long. V lost 2 bases to trimming and J lost 4 bases, with 11 bases between them. The germline V gene encodes CDR1 DFQATT and CDR2 SNEGSKA (reference sequence).

This clonotype has just a few counts. The V call is TRBV28, the J call TRBJ2-7, with 8 bases lining up with TRBD2. This CDR3 is 14 amino acids long. The germline V gene encodes CDR1 MDHEN and CDR2 SYDVKM. V shed 2 bases and J 3 bases; nucleotides not matched to a gene: 3. CDR3 protein: CASSLVSGDYEQYF. CDR3 nucleotides: TGTGCCAGCAGTTTAGTTAGCGGGGACTACGAGCAGTACTTC.

This clonotype has ten or more counts. It is unclear where the CDR3 begins or ends on the DNA, so no DNA is shown, and the CDR3 is as TCRdb lists it. V gene TRBV6-6 combines with J gene TRBJ2-3. Germline-derived CDR1 and CDR2 are MNHNY and SVGAGI (reference sequence). The CDR3 is 12 residues long, ends included. This chain's CDR3 is CASSSSRDTQYF.

J is TRBJ2-7 and V is TRBV24-1; the D gene could be TRBD1 or TRBD2 (5 bases each). V lost 12 bases and J 3 bases, leaving 14 bases between the germline ends. The germline gives CDR1 KGHDR, CDR2 SFDVKD. The length of the CDR3 is 12 residues. CDR3 DNA sequence: TGTGCCTCACGGGACCCTTGCTACGAGCAGTACTTC. The encoded protein is CASRDPCYEQYF.

This clonotype was counted a few times. The V call is TRBV24-1, the J call TRBJ2-2; no reliable D call. V lost 1 base, J lost 5 bases, and 4 bases lay in between. The CDR3 runs 13 residues. Germline CDR1 is KGHDR and CDR2 is SFDVKD. The CDR3 here is CATSDLDTGELFF. The CDR3 DNA reads TGTGCCACCAGTGATTTAGATACCGGGGAGCTGTTTTTT.

This clonotype has a handful of counts. In nucleotides, the CDR3 is TGTGCCAGCAGCCAAGGAGGGGGATTTTTCGGGACTGATTATTCACCCCTCCACTTT. It yields the protein CASSQGGGFFGTDYSPLHF. The genes are TRBV14 and TRBJ1-6, with a weak D call TRBD1 (6 bases). Germline V gene data show CDR1 as SGHDN and CDR2 as FVKESK. The CDR3 is 19 residues long. V lost 1 base, J lost 8 bases, and 24 bases lay in between.

The chain links TRBV6-2 or TRBV6-3 to TRBJ2-5; 11 nucleotides line up with TRBD2. In germline, CDR1 is MNHEY, CDR2 SVGEGT. This CDR3 is built from 16 residues. The J segment lost 3 bases and the V segment lost 4 bases, leaving 7 bases of the junction unmatched. This CDR3 reads CASSSIAGGPEETQYF. The CDR3 nucleotides are TGTGCCAGCAGTTCTATAGCGGGAGGGCCGGAAGAGACCCAGTACTTC.

This clonotype was seen at least ten times. A junction end diverges from the germline sequence, so it may reflect a read error. The gene calls are TRBV11-2 and TRBJ2-7, with 9 bases lining up with TRBD2. Germline V CDR1 and CDR2: SGHAT, FQNNGV. The CDR3 sequence is 15 residues long. The CDR3 sequence is CASSLEAGGPYEQYF. DNA for the CDR3: TGCGCCAGCAGTTTGGAAGCGGGAGGTCCCTACGAGCAGTACTTC.

This clonotype was observed many times. A single base separates this from a much larger clone, so it may be a read error. The CDR3 does not end in the conserved phenylalanine or tryptophan, so this is likely a read error. V usage is TRBV28 and J usage is TRBJ2-7, with unresolved D. The CDR3 runs 14 residues. Germline V gene sequence: CDR1 MDHEN, CDR2 SYDVKM. Trimming took 3 bases from V and 4 from J, leaving 13 bases between them. The CDR3 region is CASSLFKTEYEQYL. The CDR3 region has the DNA TGTGCCAGCAGTTTGTTCAAGACGGAATACGAGCAGTACCTC.

This clonotype was picked up a small number of times. J is TRBJ2-5 and V is TRBV6-1, with a tentative D call TRBD2 (5 bases). V dropped 6 bases and J dropped 3 bases, with 11 bases sitting between them. There are 13 residues in the CDR3. Germline V gene data show CDR1 as MNHNS and CDR2 as SASEGT. CDR3: CASRGGLEETQYF. As DNA, the CDR3 is TGTGCCAGCAGGGGCGGACTGGAAGAGACCCAGTACTTC.

This clonotype was picked up many times. The chain uses TRBV6-5 and TRBJ1-2; no clear D. V was cut by 2 bases and J by 4 bases, with 8 bases left in between. This CDR3 region has 13 residues. Germline CDR1 is MNHEY and CDR2 is SVGAGI. The CDR3 coding sequence is TGTGCCAGCAGTTACCTGCAGACCTATGGCTACACCTTC. Translated: CASSYLQTYGYTF.